The clone carrying this TCR beta chain was picked up a small number of times. Its antigen is still unknown. The Oncomine TCR Beta short-read assay was applied to DNA of cultured CD4+ T cells. Using its own MiXCR run on the PCR reads, TCRdb lists one record per CDR3 protein. This table has 15,000 to 20,000 distinct CDR3 sequences, 45% to 70% appearing once. The CDR3 length is 14 residues. The V and J ends lost 7 bases and 4 bases respectively, with 13 bases between them. The record originates from a study of vaccination and CD4 T cells after COVID-19. Study-level information: Convalescent donors totaled six males and four females, including two who were Hispanic.

Documented treatment: approximately 10-day PBMC culture with coronavirus spike peptide pools or control peptides (ViraFEST assay). This chain uses TRBV12-3 or TRBV12-4 with TRBJ2-2; D perhaps matches TRBD2 (6 bases). This TCR derives from a human donor who had recovered from COVID-19. Material: CD4+ T cells from blood, cultured in vitro. In DNA form, the CDR3 reads TGTGCCAGCACCATCCGGGAGCCCACCGGGGAGCTGTTTTTT. Encoded protein: CASTIREPTGELFF.